Sequencing of this T cell receptor (beta chain) was carried out in a study of patients and donors after allogeneic stem cell transplantation. In TCRdb, the RT-PCR reads were re-called with MiXCR into one record per CDR3 protein. The sample has about 160,000 distinct CDR3 sequences, about a third seen once. The V and J ends lost 4 bases and 5 bases respectively, with 8 bases between them. Germline V gene sequence: CDR1 SQVTM, CDR2 ANQGSEA. The length of the CDR3 is 11 residues. The chain recombines TRBV29-1 with TRBJ2-5; D unresolved. The sequencing sample was made of blood, either unsorted or a sorted T cell fraction (not recorded which). This sequence originates from a human donor who was either an allogeneic HSCT recipient or a stem cell or donor lymphocyte infusion donor (not recorded which). It is not recorded whose cells these are; they may come from a transplant donor. The CDR3 coding sequence is TGCAGCGTTGCAATGGGGGAGACCCAGTACTTC. Residues: CSVAMGETQYF.